The rows below give T cell receptor beta chains drawn from one sample of a study of cytomegalovirus exposure and HLA in healthy donors. The method was immunoSEQ multiplex PCR; TCRdb's version includes in-frame clones alone and lacks a portion of them. Of 150,000 to 200,000 clones in the sample, approximately 71% were seen once. The sample consisted of PBMCs. The receptor source for this set is a girl between 10 and 17 years old in good health and CMV-seronegative. Each CDR3 is given with its conserved first and last residue. D genes are given only for firm matches. Clone sizes are given selectively: once, few, many, or a class where the clone is expanded.

>TRBJ2-2|TRBV30|NA|TRBD2
CAWIAGGPAGELFF
TGTGCCTGGATTGCGGGGGGCCCAGCCGGGGAGCTGTTTTTT
>TRBJ1-2|TRBV5-1|NA|NA
CASSLTDYGYTF
TGCGCCAGCAGTTTGACAGACTATGGCTACACCTTC
>TRBJ1-1|TRBV10-1|NA|NA
CASSEEEPGDNLKTADTEAFF
TGCGCCAGCAGTGAGGAGGAGCCAGGGGATAACTTAAAAACGGCAGACACTGAAGCTTTCTTT
>TRBJ2-3|TRBV6-5|NA|NA
CASRLEGLTDTQYF
TGTGCCAGCAGACTTGAGGGCCTCACAGATACGCAGTATTTT
>TRBJ2-3|TRBV5-1|NA|TRBD1
CASSQGQGASTDTQYF
TGCGCCAGCAGCCAAGGACAGGGGGCTAGCACAGATACGCAGTATTTT
>TRBJ2-7|TRBV6-1|NA|NA
CASSETTKPYEQYF
TGTGCCAGCAGTGAGACAACGAAACCCTACGAGCAGTACTTC
>TRBJ2-2|TRBV9|once|TRBD2
CASSVARGEANTGELFF
TGTGCCAGCAGCGTAGCCCGGGGGGAAGCGAACACCGGGGAGCTGTTTTTT
>TRBJ1-1|TRBV27|NA|NA
CASSTPRTPEAFF
TGTGCCAGCAGTACCCCCAGGACACCTGAAGCTTTCTTT
>TRBJ1-4|TRBV5-6|NA|TRBD1
CASSLLRTGDAEKLFF
TGTGCCAGCAGCTTGCTAAGGACAGGGGATGCTGAAAAACTGTTTTTT
>TRBJ1-1|TRBV19|NA|TRBD1
CASRRGRTEAFF
TGTGCCAGCCGCAGGGGGCGCACTGAAGCTTTCTTT
>TRBJ1-1|TRBV5-1|NA|TRBD1
CASSSPTGTGFTEAFF
TGCGCCAGCAGCTCACCTACCGGGACAGGGTTCACTGAAGCTTTCTTT
>TRBJ2-7|TRBV6-5|NA|NA
CAGSTGYEQYF
TGTGCCGGCAGCACAGGGTACGAGCAGTACTTC
>TRBJ1-5|TRBV15|few|TRBD1
CATSRDRGSNQPQHF
TGTGCCACCAGCAGAGACAGGGGGTCAAATCAGCCCCAGCATTTT
>TRBJ1-6|TRBV6-6|NA|NA
CASSSPQIQNSPLHF
TGTGCCAGCAGTTCCCCTCAGATTCAGAATTCACCCCTCCACTTT
>TRBJ2-2|TRBV7-9|NA|NA
CASSPSRLQTLANTGELFF
TGTGCCAGCAGCCCTTCTCGACTCCAGACTCTCGCGAACACCGGGGAGCTGTTTTTT
>TRBJ2-7|TRBV2|once|TRBD1
CASSERTGGQYEQYF
TGTGCCAGCAGTGAAAGGACAGGGGGCCAATACGAGCAGTACTTC
>TRBJ1-1|TRBV13|NA|NA
CASSPRSSARNTEAFF
TGTGCCAGCAGCCCTAGGAGTTCGGCAAGGAACACTGAAGCTTTCTTT
>TRBJ1-5|TRBV15|few|TRBD1
CATSRGGTDSNQPQHF
TGTGCCACCAGCAGAGGCGGGACAGATAGCAATCAGCCCCAGCATTTT
>TRBJ2-7|TRBV13|NA|TRBD2
CASTTAGDHYEQYF
TGTGCCAGCACAACGGCGGGGGATCACTACGAGCAGTACTTC
>TRBJ2-5|TRBV5-1|NA|NA
CASSLPGRQETQYF
TGCGCCAGCAGCTTGCCAGGGCGGCAAGAGACCCAGTACTTC
>TRBJ2-1|TRBV4-3|NA|NA
CASSLGGGPFNEQFF
TGCGCCAGCAGCCTTGGGGGGGGGCCATTCAATGAGCAGTTCTTC
>TRBJ1-2|TRBV30|NA|NA
CAWSVQVGYTF
TGTGCCTGGAGTGTACAGGTTGGCTACACCTTC
>TRBJ1-2|TRBV15|few|NA
CATSRPQGFGYGYTF
TGTGCCACCAGCAGACCGCAGGGGTTTGGCTATGGCTACACCTTC
>TRBJ1-1|TRBV15|few|NA
CATSRGGVDTEAFF
TGTGCCACCAGCAGAGGGGGGGTAGACACTGAAGCTTTCTTT
>TRBJ1-6|TRBV19|NA|NA
CASSIDDYRVVPNSPLHF
TGTGCCAGTAGTATAGATGATTACAGGGTCGTTCCTAATTCACCCCTCCACTTT
>TRBJ2-2|TRBV14|NA|NA
CASSHRSGVLSGELFF
TGTGCCAGCAGCCACCGAAGCGGTGTCCTCTCCGGGGAGCTGTTTTTT
>TRBJ2-1|TRBV27|NA|TRBD2
CASTPNSGLAGKGEQFF
TGTGCCAGCACTCCCAACTCGGGACTAGCGGGGAAGGGTGAGCAGTTCTTC
>TRBJ1-1|TRBV7-9|NA|NA
CASSLWGVNTEAFF
TGTGCCAGCAGCTTATGGGGAGTGAACACTGAAGCTTTCTTT
>TRBJ2-3|TRBV9|NA|NA
CASSVVSGSDTQYF
TGTGCCAGCAGCGTAGTATCGGGGTCGGATACGCAGTATTTT
>TRBJ2-3|TRBV5-1|few|TRBD2
CASSLPGLAGTTDTQYF
TGCGCCAGCAGCCTTCCGGGACTAGCGGGGACCACAGATACGCAGTATTTT
>TRBJ1-5|TRBV6-5|NA|TRBD1
CASSSGTGNQPQHF
TGTGCCAGCAGCTCCGGGACAGGCAATCAGCCCCAGCATTTT
>TRBJ2-1|TRBV5-1|NA|NA
CASSPEPFDRNNEQFF
TGCGCCAGCAGCCCGGAACCCTTCGACAGGAACAATGAGCAGTTCTTC
>TRBJ2-7|TRBV19|NA|TRBD1
CASKPRQGAGGSYEQYF
TGTGCCAGTAAACCTCGACAGGGGGCTGGAGGCTCCTACGAGCAGTACTTC
>TRBJ2-3|TRBV6-1|NA|TRBD1
CASSELTGGYTDTQYF
TGTGCCAGCAGTGAACTGACAGGGGGTTACACAGATACGCAGTATTTT
>TRBJ2-5|TRBV9|NA|NA
CASSVAGIQETQYF
TGTGCCAGCAGCGTAGCAGGGATCCAAGAGACCCAGTACTTC
>TRBJ2-3|TRBV30|NA|TRBD1
CAWTQDRRPDTQYF
TGTGCCTGGACCCAGGACAGGCGCCCGGATACGCAGTATTTT
>TRBJ1-1|TRBV5-1|once|NA
CASSLAGEGGTEAFF
TGCGCCAGCAGCTTGGCTGGGGAGGGCGGCACTGAAGCTTTCTTT
>TRBJ1-5|TRBV9|NA|NA
CASSPGYSNQPQHF
TGTGCCAGCAGCCCAGGGTATAGCAATCAGCCCCAGCATTTT